The rows below give T cell receptor beta chains drawn from one sample of a study of siplizumab effects on memory and regulatory T cells. The method was immunoSEQ multiplex PCR; TCRdb's version includes in-frame clones alone and lacks a portion of them. The table lists roughly 70,000 clones, around 93% of them singletons. The source material was CD8+ T cells sorted from blood. The source is a human donor in good health. Both conserved end residues are part of each CDR3. Fields, in order: J gene, clone size, D gene, V gene, CDR3 protein, CDR3 DNA. The D gene is left open where the match is weak. Expanded clones are given a class, and other clones once, few, many or no size at all.

TRBJ2-7 - - TRBV28 CASSLKGGHPYEQYF TGTGCCAGCAGTTTAAAGGGAGGCCACCCCTACGAGCAGTACTTC
TRBJ1-2 - TRBD1 TRBV25-1 CASSTRTGGGYGYTF TGTGCCAGCAGTACCCGGACAGGGGGAGGGTATGGCTACACCTTC
TRBJ2-7 - - TRBV10-2 CASSEGYEQYF TGCGCCAGCAGTGAGGGCTACGAGCAGTACTTC
TRBJ1-1 - TRBD1 TRBV7-6 CASSTRQGVNTEAFF TGTGCCAGCAGCACACGACAGGGGGTGAACACTGAAGCTTTCTTT
TRBJ2-7 - - TRBV5-1 CASSLGSAGPYF TGCGCCAGCAGCTTGGGGTCGGCGGGACCGTACTTC
TRBJ2-7 - - TRBV13 CASKWKGLPYEQYF TGTGCCAGCAAATGGAAGGGGCTCCCCTACGAGCAGTACTTC
TRBJ2-3 - TRBD1 TRBV5-4 CASSLPGQGVRDTDTQYF TGTGCCAGCAGCTTGCCCGGACAGGGAGTGCGGGACACAGATACGCAGTATTTT
TRBJ2-1 - - TRBV29-1 CSVEDRQHNEQFF TGCAGCGTTGAAGATAGACAGCACAATGAGCAGTTCTTC
TRBJ2-1 - TRBD2 TRBV6-6 CASSGLANEQFF TGTGCCAGCAGTGGACTAGCAAATGAGCAGTTCTTC
TRBJ2-2 - - TRBV5-4 CASQSGNTGELFF TGTGCCAGCCAGAGCGGAAACACCGGGGAGCTGTTTTTT
TRBJ1-5 - - TRBV11-2 CASSSGYGGAAYSNQPQHF TGTGCCAGCAGCTCCGGGTACGGGGGGGCAGCCTATAGCAATCAGCCCCAGCATTTT
TRBJ2-3 once TRBD1 TRBV6-5 CASSLPGQGRDTQYF TGTGCCAGCAGCTTGCCGGGACAGGGTCGGGATACGCAGTATTTT
TRBJ1-4 once - TRBV5-5 CASSLGGQTNEKLFF TGTGCCAGCAGCTTGGGTGGGCAAACGAATGAAAAACTGTTTTTT
TRBJ1-3 - TRBD1 TRBV19 CASNPTGDGNTIYF TGTGCCAGTAACCCCACAGGGGATGGAAACACCATATATTTT
TRBJ2-3 - - TRBV7-3 CASSLGLQSTDTQYF TGTGCCAGCAGCTTAGGGTTACAGAGCACAGATACGCAGTATTTT
TRBJ2-1 - - TRBV4-1 CASSQDFDRYNEQFF TGCGCCAGCAGCCAAGATTTTGACCGTTACAATGAGCAGTTCTTC